The clone carrying this T cell receptor beta chain has a single count. The antigen remains unidentified. A read error may account for a junction end that differs from germline. The data are from a study of identical twins. Healthy Caucasian individuals made up all the donors. This CDR3 comprises 10 residues. Germline CDR1 reads SEHNR; CDR2 reads FQNEAQ (reference sequence). Each CDR3 protein is one row after TCRdb ran MiXCR on the 5' RACE reads. The profile shows roughly 1,500,000 distinct CDR3 sequences, less than 35% of them singletons. Study conclusions and caveats: Models, which agreed with sharing between unrelated individuals, nonetheless underestimated the out-of-frame TCR alpha sharing seen in monozygotic twins. For out-of-frame beta sequences, excess twin sharing was weaker.

Input material: cord blood. The V and J genes are TRBV7-9 and TRBJ1-2; D is unresolved. This clonotype was obtained from a newborn girl in good health. CDR3 protein: CSSSLVGYTF. The CDR3 DNA follows: TGTTCCAGCAGCTTAGTAGGCTACACCTTC.